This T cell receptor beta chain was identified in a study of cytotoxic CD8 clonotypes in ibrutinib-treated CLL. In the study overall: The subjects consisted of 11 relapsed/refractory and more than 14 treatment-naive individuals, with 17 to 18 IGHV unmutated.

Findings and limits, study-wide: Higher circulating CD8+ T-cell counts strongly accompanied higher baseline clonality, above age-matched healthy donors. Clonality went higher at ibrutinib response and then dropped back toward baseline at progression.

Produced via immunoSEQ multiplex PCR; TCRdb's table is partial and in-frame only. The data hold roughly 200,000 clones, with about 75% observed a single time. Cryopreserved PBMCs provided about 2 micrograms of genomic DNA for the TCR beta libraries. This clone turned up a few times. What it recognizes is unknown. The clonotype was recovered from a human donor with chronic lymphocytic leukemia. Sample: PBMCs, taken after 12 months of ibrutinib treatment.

CDR3 protein: CASSSRGGFYGYTF. The CDR3 DNA is TGTGCCAGCAGTTCGAGAGGGGGCTTCTATGGCTACACCTTC. The V call is TRBV28, the J call TRBJ1-2; 7 positions match TRBD1. The germline CDR1 and CDR2 sequences are MDHEN and SYDVKM. CDR3 length equals 14 residues. The V segment lost 4 bases and the J segment 4 bases; nucleotides outside the gene matches: 6.